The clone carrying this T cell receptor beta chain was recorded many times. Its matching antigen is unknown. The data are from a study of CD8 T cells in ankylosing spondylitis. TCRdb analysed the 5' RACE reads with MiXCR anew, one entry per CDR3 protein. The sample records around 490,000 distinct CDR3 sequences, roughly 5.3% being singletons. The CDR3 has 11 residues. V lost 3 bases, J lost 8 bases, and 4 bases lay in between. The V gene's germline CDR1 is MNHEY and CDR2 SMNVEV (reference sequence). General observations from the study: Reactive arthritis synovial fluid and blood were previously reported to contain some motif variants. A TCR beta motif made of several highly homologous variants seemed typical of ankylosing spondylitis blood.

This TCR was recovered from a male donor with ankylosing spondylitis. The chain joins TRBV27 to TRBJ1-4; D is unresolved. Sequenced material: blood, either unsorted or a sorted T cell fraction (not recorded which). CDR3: CASSFREKLFF. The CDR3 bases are TGTGCCAGCAGTTTTAGGGAAAAACTGTTTTTT.